Listed here is a single TCR beta chain. Its antigen is currently not known. No base quality values were provided; no much bigger clone lies one nucleotide off. Healthy HIV-negative adults with no recently reported acute infections or vaccinations were included as donors. Every donor was a Caucasian adult residing in Nashville, Tennessee, USA. Magnetic negative selection was used to enrich CD4+ T cells, after which naive cells were positively selected on CD45RA and the negative fraction became the memory subset. Blood was obtained by leukapheresis, after which PBMCs were separated by Ficoll-Histopaque density gradient centrifugation and cryopreserved in liquid nitrogen vapor phase. Purity and quantity of every magnetically sorted T cell population were checked by analytical flow cytometry. From each sorted fraction, genomic DNA was isolated and quantified by UV absorbance on a Nanodrop 2000c. The sample comes from a study of shared clonotypes between healthy human individuals (dated by TCRdb to the early 2020s). With respect to the entire study: A couple of women and a few men aged 18 to 49 years were included in the cohort. For each donor, CD4 naive and CD4 memory were each run on three plates, CD8 naive on two plates, and CD8 memory on one plate. Blood TCR repertoires of roughly 5 healthy adults were deeply sequenced to estimate repertoire size and the extent of clonotype sharing between individuals. Libraries were prepared and TCR repertoires were sequenced by different laboratories using diverse techniques, in order to increase sequencing depth and limit assay-specific biases. Between about 0.85 and 9.5 billion PBMCs per donor were obtained by leukapheresis. What the study reported, not specific to this receptor: Naive subsets generally had larger estimated clonotype richness than memory subsets. Because the study included only a small number of donors, the genetic and exposure-history diversity represented was limited. Even with the large sequencing depth, rarefaction of the sorted-subset datasets indicated that sequencing was incomplete. Only blood was sampled, and tissue TCR repertoires likely differ from those in blood. Clonotypes shared by all four sorted-subset donors showed higher generation probabilities than non-shared clonotypes. Pairwise subsampling led to the expectation that sequencing depth would affect the degree of clonotype sharing among donors. When a few donors were compared, the shared fraction of clonotypes was about 5.5% for naive CD4, less than 4% for naive CD8, 2% to 2.5% for memory CD4, and 0.35% to 0.4% for memory CD8.

TCR CDR3 regions were amplified from genomic DNA by multiplex PCR using the deep immunoSEQ assay. Genomic DNA extracted from each cell subset was distributed evenly over all wells of several immunoSEQ 96-well plates, and each plate served as one replicate. For sorted subsets, around 200 ng genomic DNA, equal to 25,000 to 35,000 T cell genomes, was loaded into each replicate PCR. Purified libraries were quantified with a Qubit 3.0 fluorometer, sized on a Bioanalyzer 2100, and re-quantified with the KAPA Library Quantification kit. A separate single-read 150-cycle Illumina NextSeq 550 flow cell was used to sequence each immunoSEQ 96-well plate. As for the authors' bioinformatics: Because only junctional sequences without quality scores were contained in the immunoSEQ output, filtering matching that applied to full-length reads could not be performed. To assign V/J genes and CDR3, sequences were annotated using PyIR, a Python wrapper for IgBLAST v1.9, with IMGT germline references. Reads with weak V/J assignments (E-value above 1e-6), missing CDR3, stop codons, out-of-frame junctions, or ambiguous translated residues were removed. V3J clonotypes were defined by identical inferred V gene, J gene, and CDR3 amino acid sequence. To compute the percentage overlap between repertoires, the number of shared unique clonotypes was divided by the size of the smaller repertoire. Repertoire richness was assessed with RTK rarefaction, the Chao1 estimator, and Recon v2.1 estimates of unobserved clonotypes. OLGA was used to compute generation probabilities for all TCRbeta clonotypes that the gDNA method yielded from a handful of donors. TCRdb carries this immuneACCESS record with in-frame sequences only. Its versions omit some clonotypes, under half of them owing to an unresolved V gene in the studies checked, with the rest unexplained. V, J and clone size are those of that table, while D and trimming were read from the DNA. The table for this sample lists approximately 340,000 clones; around 72% of them were counted only once. The ten largest clonotypes hold about 9.3% of the sample.

Trimming costs V 4 bases and J 0 bases, and their ends lie 17 bases apart. From a lookup of the germline V gene, CDR1 and CDR2 are SGDLS and YYNGEE. The CDR3 has 17 amino acids, counting the end cysteine and phenylalanine. Only the CDR3 region is kept as DNA, spanning 51 bases read in frame from base 1. The sequenced sample was memory CD4+ T cells sorted from blood. Taken with the paper, the label for cell subset or site translates to: CD45RA-negative fraction. The source is a man aged 25 to 40 in good health. The chain links TRBV9 with TRBJ1-3; the D region possibly corresponds to TRBD1 (6 bases align). The nucleotide sequence reads as follows: TGTGCCAGCAGCTTTCTATCGGACAGTCTCTCTGGAAACACCATATATTTT. The encoded protein is CASSFLSDSLSGNTIYF.